This TCR beta chain was obtained from a study of T cells in Graves' hyperthyroidism and ophthalmopathy. The TCR beta CDR3 regions underwent amplification using RNA transcripts as the source. HTBI primers were used for first-round RT-PCR of the TCR CDR3. TCRdb reprocessed the multiplex PCR reads with MiXCR, giving one entry per CDR3 protein. The data hold 380,000 or so distinct CDR3 sequences, with about 18% observed a single time. This CDR3 has 15 amino acids. Trimming removed 6 bases from V and 1 base from J; junction bases left unmatched: 6. This clonotype was picked up many times. Specimen: blood. This receptor was taken from a woman younger than 35 with Graves' hyperthyroidism. The V and J genes are TRBV12-3 or TRBV12-4 and TRBJ1-2; 9 bases are a match to TRBD1. The CDR3 spells CASRVTGGVNYGYTF. The DNA for the CDR3 is TGTGCCAGCAGGGTTACAGGGGGCGTTAACTATGGCTACACCTTC.